One sample yielded the 23 T cell receptor beta chains listed below, sequenced in a study of blood T cell repertoires in COVID-19. Repertoires were generated with immunoSEQ multiplex PCR, while TCRdb's copy carries only in-frame clones and drops some. The profile covers about 200,000 clones, with roughly 86% appearing a single time and around 3.7% taken by the ten largest. Sequenced sample: PBMCs or T cells enriched from blood (not recorded which). The receptor source for this set is a woman younger than 45 with acute COVID-19.

The gene calls are TRBV18 and TRBJ2-2; TRBD1 matches at 10 bases. V dropped 3 bases and J dropped 0; count of bases not matched to a gene: 4. CDR3 length: 17 amino acids. The germline V gene has CDR1 KGHSH and CDR2 LQKENI. CDR3 amino acids: CASSPYGQGANTGELFF. In DNA form, the CDR3 reads TGTGCCAGCTCACCCTATGGACAGGGGGCGAACACCGGGGAGCTGTTTTTT.

This chain connects TRBV5-1 to TRBJ1-5; TRBD1 agrees at 12 bases. The germline V gene has CDR1 SGHRS and CDR2 YFSETQ. After removal of 4 bases from V and 0 bases from J, the junction contained 5 bases not matched to a gene. The CDR3 is 17 residues long. In DNA, the CDR3 is TGCGCCAGCAGCCGGGACAGGGGGCATTATAGCAATCAGCCCCAGCATTTT. This translates into CASSRDRGHYSNQPQHF.

The chain is built from TRBV14 and TRBJ2-7; D might be TRBD1 (6 bases). The CDR3 runs 14 residues. Trimming took 4 bases from V and 5 from J, leaving 15 bases between them. Germline V gene sequence: CDR1 SGHDN, CDR2 FVKESK. The CDR3 protein is CASSPSRGGHEQYF. The CDR3 DNA is TGTGCCAGCAGCCCCAGCCGAGGGGGTCACGAGCAGTACTTC.

This chain joins TRBV29-1 and TRBJ1-4, with TRBD1 matching over 7 bases. Germline-derived CDR1 and CDR2 are SQVTM and ANQGSEA. CDR3 length: 15 residues. The ends lost 4 bases at V and 3 bases at J; junction bases unmatched: 8. As DNA, the CDR3 is TGCAGCGTTGGGGCAGGGGGGAAGGCTAATGAAAAACTGTTTTTT. It translates to CSVGAGGKANEKLFF. Filled out from reference TRBV29-1 and TRBJ1-4, the complete variable domain reads SAVISQKPSRDICQRGTSLTIQCQVDSQVTMMFWYRQQPGQSLTLIATANQGSEATYESGFVIDKFPISRPNLTFSTLTVSNMSPEDSSIYLCSVGAGGKANEKLFFGSGTQLSVL.

This chain uses TRBV5-8 with TRBJ1-2; TRBD1 aligns across 9 bases. This CDR3 is built from 14 residues. Per germline, CDR1 SGHTS and CDR2 YDEGEE. The V gene end was trimmed by 2 bases and the J gene end by 4 bases; junction bases not matched to a gene: 3. The CDR3 protein is CASSFTGGSYGYTF. CDR3 bases: TGTGCCAGCAGCTTCACAGGGGGCAGCTATGGCTACACCTTC.

This clone was recorded only once. This rearrangement joins TRBV19 to TRBJ1-2; no definite D call. The ends were cut back, 5 bases at V and 8 bases at J, with 21 bases in the middle. Germline values: CDR1 LNHDA, CDR2 SQIVND (reference sequence). This CDR3 region has 15 residues. The CDR3: CASSEAVGSEEGYTF. The CDR3 DNA is TGTGCCAGTAGTGAGGCAGTCGGATCCGAGGAGGGCTACACCTTC.

This sequence joins TRBV5-1 and TRBJ1-4; TRBD1 aligns across 7 bases. CDR1 is SGHRS and CDR2 is YFSETQ in the germline V gene. CDR3 length: 16 amino acids. After removal of 0 bases from V and 2 bases from J, the junction contained 4 bases not matched to a gene. CDR3 protein: CASSLEGGATNEKLFF. In DNA, the CDR3 is TGCGCCAGCAGCTTGGAAGGGGGCGCGACTAATGAAAAACTGTTTTTT.

The CDR3 sequence: CASSWMGQSYNEQFF. The CDR3 DNA sequence: TGCGCCAGCAGCTGGATGGGACAGTCCTACAATGAGCAGTTCTTC. The chain couples TRBV5-1 to TRBJ2-1; 7 bases are shared with TRBD1. The ends lost 3 bases at V and 1 base at J; junction bases unmatched: 4. The CDR3 spans 15 residues. Germline V gives CDR1 SGHRS, CDR2 YFSETQ. The whole variable domain, filled in from reference TRBV5-1 and TRBJ2-1, reads KAGVTQTPRYLIKTRGQQVTLSCSPISGHRSVSWYQQTPGQGLQFLFEYFSETQRNKGNFPGRFSGRQFSNSRSEMNVSTLELGDSALYLCASSWMGQSYNEQFFGPGTRLTVL.

The genes are TRBV19 and TRBJ2-2; D remains ambiguous. This CDR3 has 13 residues. The V end lost 1 base, the J end lost 8 bases, and 8 bases lay between the germline ends. Germline values: CDR1 LNHDA, CDR2 SQIVND (reference sequence). The CDR3 DNA is TGTGCCAGTAGTATAGGCGGTTGGGGGGAGCTGTTTTTT. Its translation is CASSIGGWGELFF.

V and J are TRBV18 and TRBJ2-7, with 10 bases that match TRBD2. This CDR3 spans 14 amino acids. CDR1 is KGHSH and CDR2 is LQKENI in the germline V gene. V lost 4 bases, J lost 2 bases, and 2 bases stayed unmatched. CDR3 DNA: TGTGCCAGCTCACAAGGGACTAGCGCCTACGAGCAGTACTTC. It encodes CASSQGTSAYEQYF.

This rearrangement joins TRBV5-4 to TRBJ1-2; TRBD1 matches 7 bases. This CDR3 is built from 13 residues. The V and J ends lost 5 bases and 5 bases, in that order; junction bases with no gene match: 6. Germline V lookup: CDR1 SGHNT, CDR2 YYREEE (reference sequence). The CDR3 loop reads CASRQTGRYGYTF. The CDR3 DNA follows: TGTGCCAGCAGGCAGACAGGGAGGTATGGCTACACCTTC.

About this clone itself: This specimen includes other DNA sequences encoding the same CDR3. The J gene is TRBJ1-1, the V gene TRBV5-1; no definite D call. V shed 2 bases and J shed 0 bases, with 8 bases lying between them. This CDR3 is 14 amino acids long. Germline-derived CDR1 and CDR2 are SGHRS and YFSETQ. CDR3 in amino acids: CASSLERLNTEAFF. Written as DNA, the CDR3 is TGCGCCAGCAGCTTAGAACGGTTGAACACTGAAGCTTTCTTT.

This chain joins TRBV5-6 and TRBJ1-6; D is uncertain. This CDR3 comprises 14 residues. V was shortened by 4 bases and J by 2 bases, with 7 bases between the two germline ends. CDR1 SGHDT and CDR2 YYEEEE come from the germline V gene. The CDR3 region has the DNA TGTGCCAGCAGCCCCGGGACCTATAATTCACCCCTCCACTTT. This gives the protein CASSPGTYNSPLHF.

J is TRBJ2-7 and V is TRBV15, with TRBD2 as a possible D gene (6 bases). The ends were cut back, 0 bases at V and 2 bases at J, with 17 bases in the middle. CDR1 is LNHNV, CDR2 YYDKDF, per germline (reference sequence). This CDR3 spans 17 amino acids. The DNA for the CDR3 is TGTGCCACCAGCAGAGATCACCCTGGGGGAGGAACCTACGAGCAGTACTTC. Protein product: CATSRDHPGGGTYEQYF.

The chain employs TRBV2 and TRBJ1-1; TRBD1 might be the D (5 bases). The CDR3 is 15 amino acids. From germline, CDR1 is SNHLY and CDR2 FYNNEI. V lost 8 bases and J lost 6, with 22 bases in between. DNA for the CDR3: TGTGCCAGCTTCCAAGGACACCCCCTACGGGCTGAAGCTTTCTTT. This encodes CASFQGHPLRAEAFF.

This clone has a handful of counts. This chain connects TRBV4-1 to TRBJ1-3, with 7 nucleotides matching TRBD1. The CDR3 sequence is 14 residues long. After removal of 4 bases from V and 4 bases from J, the junction contained 4 bases not matched to a gene. The V gene's germline CDR1 is MGHRA and CDR2 YSYEKL. The CDR3 here is CASSPPGQGNTIYF. In nucleotides, the CDR3 is TGCGCCAGCAGCCCCCCGGGACAGGGAAACACCATATATTTT.

V gene TRBV2 combines with J gene TRBJ1-1; D ambiguous. V gave up 3 bases and J gave up 4 bases, with 15 bases separating them. Germline-derived CDR1 and CDR2 are SNHLY and FYNNEI. The CDR3 consists of 15 residues. The chain's CDR3 is CASSDSRGWRTEAFF. As DNA, the CDR3 is TGTGCCAGCAGTGATTCACGGGGTTGGCGCACTGAAGCTTTCTTT.

The chain joins TRBV10-1 to TRBJ2-3; tentatively, D is TRBD2 (6 bases). The V end lost 8 bases, the J end lost 2 bases, and 11 bases lay between the germline ends. The CDR3 is made up of 13 amino acids. CDR1 WNHNN and CDR2 SYGVQD come from the germline V gene (reference sequence). The CDR3 loop is CASLSSATDTQYF. CDR3 bases: TGCGCCAGCCTTTCTAGCGCCACAGATACGCAGTATTTT.

The rearrangement uses TRBV3-1 (or the pseudogene TRBV3-2) and TRBJ2-2; 12 bases are a match to TRBD2. The CDR3 runs to 16 residues. Germline CDR1 is LGHDT and CDR2 is YNNKEL (reference sequence). With 4 bases clipped from V and 4 bases from J, the junction kept 4 bases outside the gene matches. DNA of the CDR3: TGTGCCAGCAGCCTCCTAGCGGGGGGGCCCACCGGGGAGCTGTTTTTT. Its translation: CASSLLAGGPTGELFF.

The chain is built from TRBV30 and TRBJ2-7, with 8 nucleotides matching TRBD2. Germline V lookup: CDR1 GTSNPN, CDR2 SVGIG (reference sequence). The CDR3 runs 13 residues. V lost 3 bases, J lost 4 bases, and 5 bases stayed unmatched. CDR3 residues: CAWRGGLVYEQYF. The DNA of the CDR3 is TGTGCCTGGAGGGGGGGACTAGTTTACGAGCAGTACTTC.

The chain recombines TRBV6-5 with TRBJ2-1; TRBD1 matches at 9 bases. J gave up 5 bases and V 5 bases, and 7 bases lay outside the gene matches. The CDR3 consists of 15 residues. CDR1 is MNHEY and CDR2 is SVGAGI in the germline V gene. CDR3 loop: CASSLQGARDNEQFF. The CDR3 DNA follows: TGTGCCAGCAGTCTACAGGGGGCAAGGGACAATGAGCAGTTCTTC.

Note on this clone: This CDR3 is also generated by other DNA sequences in the sample. V usage is TRBV11-2 and J usage is TRBJ1-2, with D possibly TRBD1 on 5 matching bases. Deletions cut 0 bases from V and 8 bases from J, with 7 bases between. The CDR3 is made up of 12 amino acids. Germline CDR1 is SGHAT and CDR2 is FQNNGV. For the CDR3, the DNA is TGTGCCAGCAGCTTAGATAGGGGAGGCTACACCTTC. The encoded protein is CASSLDRGGYTF.

This chain joins TRBV10-3 and TRBJ2-1; 7 bases align to TRBD2. Germline CDR1 ENHRY, CDR2 SYGVKD. There are 16 residues in the CDR3. The ends lost 6 bases at V and 4 bases at J; junction bases unmatched: 12. In nucleotides, the CDR3 is TGTGCCATCAGCGAACTAGCGCCGGTCGGGTACAATGAGCAGTTCTTC. It specifies CAISELAPVGYNEQFF.